The clone carrying this T cell receptor (beta chain) occurred a few times. The sample belongs to a study of identical twins. TCRdb called the 5' RACE reads again in MiXCR, with one record for every CDR3 protein. The data show nearly 900,000 distinct CDR3 sequences, approximately 13% seen once. The CDR3 sequence is 18 residues long. CDR1 and CDR2 from the germline V gene are MGHDK and SYGVNS. Germline trimming cut 0 bases from V and 1 base from J; bases unmatched to any gene: 5. The same sample was also studied in work on yellow fever vaccine responses in identical twins.

The V and J genes are TRBV25-1 and TRBJ2-1; 11 bases agree with TRBD2. What was sequenced was PBMCs. The sequence came from a woman aged 18 to 35 in good health. The CDR3 reads CASSEYGTSGASYNEQFF. CDR3 nucleotides: TGTGCCAGCAGTGAATATGGGACTAGCGGAGCATCCTACAATGAGCAGTTCTTC.